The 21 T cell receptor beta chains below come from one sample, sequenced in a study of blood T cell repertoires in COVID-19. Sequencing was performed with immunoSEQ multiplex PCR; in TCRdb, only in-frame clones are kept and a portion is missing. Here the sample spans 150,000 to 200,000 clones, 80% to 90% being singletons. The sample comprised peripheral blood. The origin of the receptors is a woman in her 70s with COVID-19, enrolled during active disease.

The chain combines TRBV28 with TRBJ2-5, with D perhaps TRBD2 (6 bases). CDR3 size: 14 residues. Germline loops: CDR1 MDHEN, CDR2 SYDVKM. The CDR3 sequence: CASQAAGLLGTQYF. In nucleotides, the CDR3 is TGTGCAAGCCAAGCAGCGGGCCTATTGGGGACCCAGTACTTC.

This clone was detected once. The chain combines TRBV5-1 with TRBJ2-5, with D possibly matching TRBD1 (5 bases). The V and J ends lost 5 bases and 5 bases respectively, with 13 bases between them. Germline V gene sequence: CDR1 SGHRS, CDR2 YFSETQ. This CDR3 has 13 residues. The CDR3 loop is CASSFQGRETQYF. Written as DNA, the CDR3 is TGCGCCAGCAGTTTTCAGGGCCGCGAGACCCAGTACTTC.

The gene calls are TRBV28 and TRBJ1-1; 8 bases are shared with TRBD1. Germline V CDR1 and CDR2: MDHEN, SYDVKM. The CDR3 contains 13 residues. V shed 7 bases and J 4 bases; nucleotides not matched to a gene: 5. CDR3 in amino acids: CASTQGGGTEAFF. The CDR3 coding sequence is TGTGCCAGCACACAGGGGGGGGGCACTGAAGCTTTCTTT.

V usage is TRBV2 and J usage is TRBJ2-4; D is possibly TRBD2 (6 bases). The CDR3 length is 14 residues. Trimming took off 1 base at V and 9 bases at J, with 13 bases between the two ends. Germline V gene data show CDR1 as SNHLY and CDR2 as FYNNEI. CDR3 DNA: TGTGCCAGCAGTGAAGGGGGCGGGACGGGCATTCAGTACTTC. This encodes CASSEGGGTGIQYF. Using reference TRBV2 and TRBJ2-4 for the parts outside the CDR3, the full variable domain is EPEVTQTPSHQVTQMGQEVILRCVPISNHLYFYWYRQILGQKVEFLVSFYNNEISEKSEIFDDQFSVERPDGSNFTLKIRSTKLEDSAMYFCASSEGGGTGIQYFGAGTRLSVL.

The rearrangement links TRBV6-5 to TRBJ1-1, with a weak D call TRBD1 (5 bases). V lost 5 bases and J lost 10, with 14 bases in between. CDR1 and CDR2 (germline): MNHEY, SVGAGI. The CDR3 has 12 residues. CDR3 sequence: CASSPLWGGAFF. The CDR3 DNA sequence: TGTGCCAGCAGTCCCCTCTGGGGGGGAGCTTTCTTT.

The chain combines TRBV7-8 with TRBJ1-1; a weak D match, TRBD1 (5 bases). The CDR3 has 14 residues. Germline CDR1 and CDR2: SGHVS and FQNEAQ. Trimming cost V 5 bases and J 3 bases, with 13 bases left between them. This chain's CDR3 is CASSHRILDTEAFF. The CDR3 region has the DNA TGTGCCAGCAGCCACAGGATCTTGGACACTGAAGCTTTCTTT.

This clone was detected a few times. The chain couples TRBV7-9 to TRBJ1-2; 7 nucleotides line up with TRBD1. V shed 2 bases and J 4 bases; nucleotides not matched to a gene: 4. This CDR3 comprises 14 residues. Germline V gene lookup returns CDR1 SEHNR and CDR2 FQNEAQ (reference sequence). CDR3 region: CASSLLTGLYGYTF. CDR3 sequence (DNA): TGTGCCAGCAGCTTACTGACAGGGCTCTATGGCTACACCTTC.

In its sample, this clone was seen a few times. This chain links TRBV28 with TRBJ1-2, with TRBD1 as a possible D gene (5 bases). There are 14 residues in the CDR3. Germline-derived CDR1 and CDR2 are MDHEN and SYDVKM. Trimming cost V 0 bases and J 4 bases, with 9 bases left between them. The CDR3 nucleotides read TGTGCCAGCAGTTTATGGCAGGGTGGCTATGGCTACACCTTC. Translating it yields CASSLWQGGYGYTF.

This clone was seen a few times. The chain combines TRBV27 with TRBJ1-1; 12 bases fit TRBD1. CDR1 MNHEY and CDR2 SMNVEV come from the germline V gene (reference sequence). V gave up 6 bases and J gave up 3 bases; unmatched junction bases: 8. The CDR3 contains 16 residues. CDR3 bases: TGTGCCAGCAGGACCGGGACAGGGGGCATGTACACTGAAGCTTTCTTT. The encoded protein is CASRTGTGGMYTEAFF.

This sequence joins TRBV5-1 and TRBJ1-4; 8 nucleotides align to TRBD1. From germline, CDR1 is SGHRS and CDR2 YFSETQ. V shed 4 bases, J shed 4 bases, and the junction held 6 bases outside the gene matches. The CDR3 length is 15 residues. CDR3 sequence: CASSPRTGNNEKLFF. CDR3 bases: TGCGCCAGCAGCCCCCGGACAGGGAATAATGAAAAACTGTTTTTT.

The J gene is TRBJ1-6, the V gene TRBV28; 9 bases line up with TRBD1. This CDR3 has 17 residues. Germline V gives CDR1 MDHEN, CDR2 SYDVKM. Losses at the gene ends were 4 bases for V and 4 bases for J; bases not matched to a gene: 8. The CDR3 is CASSSFGTGIYNSPLHF. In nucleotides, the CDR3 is TGTGCCAGCAGTTCTTTCGGGACAGGGATTTATAATTCACCCCTCCACTTT.

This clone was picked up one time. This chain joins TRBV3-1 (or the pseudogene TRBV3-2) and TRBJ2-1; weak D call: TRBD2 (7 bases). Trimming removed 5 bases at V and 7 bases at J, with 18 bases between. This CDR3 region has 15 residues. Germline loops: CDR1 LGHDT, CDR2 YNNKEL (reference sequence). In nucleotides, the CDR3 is TGTGCCAGCAGCGGGCCTGGGCGGGGGCATAATGAGCAGTTCTTC. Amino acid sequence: CASSGPGRGHNEQFF.

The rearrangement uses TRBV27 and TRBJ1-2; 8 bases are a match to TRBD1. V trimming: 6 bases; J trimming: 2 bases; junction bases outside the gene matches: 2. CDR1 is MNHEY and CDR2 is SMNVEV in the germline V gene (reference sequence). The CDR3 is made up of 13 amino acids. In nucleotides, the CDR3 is TGTGCCAGCAGCCGGGACAGGAACTATGGCTACACCTTC. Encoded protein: CASSRDRNYGYTF.

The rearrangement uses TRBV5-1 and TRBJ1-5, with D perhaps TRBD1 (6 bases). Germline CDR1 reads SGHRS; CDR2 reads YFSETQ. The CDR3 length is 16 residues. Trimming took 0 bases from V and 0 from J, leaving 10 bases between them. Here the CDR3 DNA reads TGCGCCAGCAGCTTGGACGGCAGGGGTAGCAATCAGCCCCAGCATTTT. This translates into CASSLDGRGSNQPQHF.

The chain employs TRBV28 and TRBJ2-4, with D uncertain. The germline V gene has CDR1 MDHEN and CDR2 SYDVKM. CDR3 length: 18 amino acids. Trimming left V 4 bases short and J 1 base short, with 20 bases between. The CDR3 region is CASSSRHHKTLAKNIQYF. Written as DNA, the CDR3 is TGTGCCAGCAGTTCCCGCCACCACAAAACGCTCGCCAAAAACATTCAGTACTTC.

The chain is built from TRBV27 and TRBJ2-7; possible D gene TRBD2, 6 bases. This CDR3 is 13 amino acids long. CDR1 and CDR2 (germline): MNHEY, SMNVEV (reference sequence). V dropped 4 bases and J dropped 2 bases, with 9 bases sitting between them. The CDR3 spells CASSSGLTYEQYF. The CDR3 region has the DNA TGTGCCAGCAGTTCGGGACTGACCTACGAGCAGTACTTC.

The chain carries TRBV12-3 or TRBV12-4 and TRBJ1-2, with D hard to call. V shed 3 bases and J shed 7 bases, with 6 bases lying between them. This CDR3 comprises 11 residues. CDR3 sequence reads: CASSLGVGYTF. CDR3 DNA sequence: TGTGCCAGCAGTTTGGGCGTTGGCTACACCTTC.

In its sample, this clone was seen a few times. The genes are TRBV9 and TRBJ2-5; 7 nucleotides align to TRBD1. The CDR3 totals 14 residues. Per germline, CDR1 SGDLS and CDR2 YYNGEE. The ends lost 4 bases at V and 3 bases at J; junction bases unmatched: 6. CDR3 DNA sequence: TGTGCCAGCAGCCCACAGGGGAGAGAAGAGACCCAGTACTTC. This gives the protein CASSPQGREETQYF. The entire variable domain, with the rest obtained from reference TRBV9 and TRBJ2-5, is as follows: DSGVTQTPKHLITATGQRVTLRCSPRSGDLSVYWYQQSLDQGLQFLIQYYNGEERAKGNILERFSAQQFPDLHSELNLSSLELGDSALYFCASSPQGREETQYFGPGTRLLVL.

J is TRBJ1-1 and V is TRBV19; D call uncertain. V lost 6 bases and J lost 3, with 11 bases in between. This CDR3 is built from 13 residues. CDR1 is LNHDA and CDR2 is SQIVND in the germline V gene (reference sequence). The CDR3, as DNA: TGTGCCAGTAGCCGCTTTGAGTACACTGAAGCTTTCTTT. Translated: CASSRFEYTEAFF.

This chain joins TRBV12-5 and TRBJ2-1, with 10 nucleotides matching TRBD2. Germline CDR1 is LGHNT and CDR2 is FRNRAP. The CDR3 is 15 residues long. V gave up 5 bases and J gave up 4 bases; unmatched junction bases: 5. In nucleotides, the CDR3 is TGTGCTAGTGGTCCGTCTAGCGGGGGTTACAATGAGCAGTTCTTC. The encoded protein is CASGPSSGGYNEQFF.

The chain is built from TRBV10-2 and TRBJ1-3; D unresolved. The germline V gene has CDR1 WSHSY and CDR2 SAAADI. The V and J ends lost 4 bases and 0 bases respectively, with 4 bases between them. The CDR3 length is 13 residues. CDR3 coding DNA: TGCGCCAGCAGTGCCAGCTCTGGAAACACCATATATTTT. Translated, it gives CASSASSGNTIYF.